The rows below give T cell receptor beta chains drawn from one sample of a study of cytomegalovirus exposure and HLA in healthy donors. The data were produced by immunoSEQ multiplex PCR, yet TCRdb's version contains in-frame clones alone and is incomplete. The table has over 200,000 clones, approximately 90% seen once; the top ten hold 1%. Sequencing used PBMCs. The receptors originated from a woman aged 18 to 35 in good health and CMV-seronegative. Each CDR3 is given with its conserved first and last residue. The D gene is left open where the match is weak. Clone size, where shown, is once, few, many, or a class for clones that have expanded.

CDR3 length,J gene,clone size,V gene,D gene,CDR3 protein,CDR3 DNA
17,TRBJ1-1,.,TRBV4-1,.,CASSPTPSESMNTEAFF,TGCGCCAGCAGCCCGACTCCCTCAGAATCCATGAACACTGAAGCTTTCTTT
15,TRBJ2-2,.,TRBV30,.,CAWSVLGTGTGELFF,TGTGCCTGGAGTGTACTCGGAACGGGCACCGGGGAGCTGTTTTTT
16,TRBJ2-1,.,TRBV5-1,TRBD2,CASTKEGLGPYNEQFF,TGCGCCAGCACGAAGGAGGGACTAGGACCCTACAATGAGCAGTTCTTC
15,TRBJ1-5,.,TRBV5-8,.,CASSLPPQHNQPQHF,TGTGCCAGCAGCTTGCCGCCACAGCACAATCAGCCCCAGCATTTT
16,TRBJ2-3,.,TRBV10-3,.,CAISESSGSVTDTQYF,TGTGCCATCAGTGAGTCTAGCGGATCGGTCACAGATACGCAGTATTTT
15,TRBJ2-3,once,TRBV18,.,CASSPSRQGLDTQYF,TGTGCCAGCTCACCGTCTCGCCAGGGATTAGATACGCAGTATTTT
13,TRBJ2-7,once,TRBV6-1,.,CASSETVAYEQYF,TGTGCCAGCAGTGAAACCGTAGCCTACGAGCAGTACTTC
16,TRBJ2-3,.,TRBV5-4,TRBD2,CASSLRLAGITDTQYF,TGTGCCAGCAGCCTCCGACTAGCGGGGATCACAGATACGCAGTATTTT
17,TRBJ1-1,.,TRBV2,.,CASSERRGGVGHTEAFF,TGTGCCAGCAGTGAACGGCGAGGAGGGGTTGGGCACACTGAAGCTTTCTTT
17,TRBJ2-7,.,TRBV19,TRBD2,CASSIKASGVSSYEQYF,TGTGCCAGTAGTATTAAAGCTAGCGGGGTAAGCTCCTACGAGCAGTACTTC
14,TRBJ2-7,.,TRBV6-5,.,CASSPREGAGEQYF,TGTGCCAGCAGTCCTCGAGAGGGGGCGGGGGAGCAGTACTTC
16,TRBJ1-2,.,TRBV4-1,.,CASSQIKAGSHYGYTF,TGCGCCAGCAGCCAAATTAAGGCAGGGTCGCACTATGGCTACACCTTC
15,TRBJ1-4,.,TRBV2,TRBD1,CASRGQGTGNEKLFF,TGTGCCAGCAGGGGACAGGGGACTGGGAATGAAAAACTGTTTTTT
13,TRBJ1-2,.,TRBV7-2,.,CASKGRGSYGYTF,TGTGCCAGCAAGGGGCGGGGATCGTATGGCTACACCTTC
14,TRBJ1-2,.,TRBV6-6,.,CASSPTDRTSGYTF,TGTGCCAGCAGCCCTACCGACAGGACTAGCGGCTACACCTTC
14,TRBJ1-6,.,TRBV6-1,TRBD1,CASRDRGSNSPLHF,TGTGCCAGCAGAGACAGGGGCAGCAATTCACCCCTCCACTTT
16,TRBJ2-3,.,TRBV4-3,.,CASSQWDSPSTDTQYF,TGCGCCAGCAGCCAATGGGACTCGCCCAGCACAGATACGCAGTATTTT
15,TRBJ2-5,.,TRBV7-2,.,CASSPGTSLQETQYF,TGTGCCAGCAGCCCCGGGACATCTCTTCAAGAGACCCAGTACTTC
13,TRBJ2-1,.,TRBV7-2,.,CASSRDPNNEQFF,TGTGCCAGCAGCCGTGATCCTAACAATGAGCAGTTCTTC
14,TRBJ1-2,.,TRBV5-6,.,CASSSPSSYYGYTF,TGTGCCAGCAGCTCCCCCTCGAGCTACTATGGCTACACCTTC
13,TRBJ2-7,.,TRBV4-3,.,CASSVQGGYEQYF,TGCGCCAGCAGCGTTCAGGGGGGCTACGAGCAGTACTTC
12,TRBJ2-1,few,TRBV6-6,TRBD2,CASSGTSFKQFF,TGTGCCAGCAGTGGGACTAGCTTCAAGCAGTTCTTC
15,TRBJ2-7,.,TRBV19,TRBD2,CASSIASGRIYEQYF,TGTGCCAGTAGTATAGCCAGCGGGAGGATCTACGAGCAGTACTTC
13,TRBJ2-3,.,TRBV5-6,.,CASRSGSTDTQYF,TGTGCCAGCCGGAGCGGTAGCACAGATACGCAGTATTTT
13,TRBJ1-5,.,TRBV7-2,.,CASSRGSNQPQHF,TGTGCCAGCAGCAGGGGGAGCAATCAGCCCCAGCATTTT
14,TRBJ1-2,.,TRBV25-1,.,CASSETTPASGYTF,TGTGCCAGCAGTGAGACTACGCCGGCTTCTGGCTACACCTTC
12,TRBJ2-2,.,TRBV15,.,CATSRDLGELFF,TGTGCCACCAGCAGAGATCTCGGGGAGCTGTTTTTT
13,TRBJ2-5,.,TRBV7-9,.,CASNPTEEETQYF,TGTGCCAGCAATCCGACAGAGGAGGAGACCCAGTACTTC
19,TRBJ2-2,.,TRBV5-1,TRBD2,CASSLDAGVRLANTGELFF,TGCGCCAGCAGCTTGGATGCGGGAGTAAGATTAGCAAACACCGGGGAGCTGTTTTTT
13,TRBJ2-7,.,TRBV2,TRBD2,CASRTGTSDEQYF,TGTGCCAGCAGAACCGGGACTAGCGACGAGCAGTACTTC
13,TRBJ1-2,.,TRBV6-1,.,CASSKGSGDGYTF,TGTGCCAGCAGTAAAGGGTCAGGGGATGGCTACACCTTC
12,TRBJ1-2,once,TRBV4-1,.,CASSQEAYGYTF,TGCGCCAGCAGCCAAGAAGCCTATGGCTACACCTTC
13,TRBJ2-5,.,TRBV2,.,CASRWAPGEAQYF,TGTGCCAGCAGATGGGCCCCGGGGGAGGCCCAGTACTTC
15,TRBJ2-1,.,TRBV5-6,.,CASSFRQGIRDEQFF,TGTGCCAGCAGCTTCCGGCAGGGCATACGGGATGAGCAGTTCTTC
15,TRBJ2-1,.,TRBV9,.,CASREGWAEDNEQFF,TGTGCCAGCAGGGAGGGATGGGCGGAGGACAATGAGCAGTTCTTC
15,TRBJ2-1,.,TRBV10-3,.,CAISDDFSSYNEQFF,TGTGCCATCAGTGATGACTTCTCTTCCTACAATGAGCAGTTCTTC
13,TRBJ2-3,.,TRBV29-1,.,CSARTRFINTQYF,TGCAGCGCGAGGACACGTTTTATTAATACGCAGTATTTT
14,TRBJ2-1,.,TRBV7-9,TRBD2,CASSWGLDRSEQFF,TGTGCCAGCAGCTGGGGACTAGATCGAAGTGAGCAGTTCTTC
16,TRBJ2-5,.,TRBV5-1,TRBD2,CASSLGSGLATETQYF,TGCGCCAGCAGCCTGGGATCCGGACTAGCCACAGAGACCCAGTACTTC
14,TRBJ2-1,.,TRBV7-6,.,CASAWGVRSNEQFF,TGTGCCTCCGCTTGGGGGGTACGGTCCAATGAGCAGTTCTTC
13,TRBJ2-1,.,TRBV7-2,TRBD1,CASGYRGYNEQFF,TGTGCCAGCGGTTACAGGGGCTACAATGAGCAGTTCTTC
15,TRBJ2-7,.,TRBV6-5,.,CASSPPWAGASEQYF,TGTGCCAGCAGTCCCCCCTGGGCAGGGGCGAGCGAGCAGTACTTC
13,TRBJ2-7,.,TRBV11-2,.,CASSLAGAGEQYF,TGTGCCAGCAGCTTAGCGGGAGCTGGGGAGCAGTACTTC
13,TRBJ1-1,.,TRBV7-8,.,CASSLALQVQAFF,TGTGCCAGCAGCTTAGCGCTGCAGGTGCAAGCTTTCTTT
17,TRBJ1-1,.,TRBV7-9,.,CASSHTLRGFTGTEAFF,TGTGCCAGCAGCCACACCCTGCGGGGATTTACGGGCACTGAAGCTTTCTTT
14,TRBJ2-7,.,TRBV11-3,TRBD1,CASRDRDRGYEQYF,TGTGCCAGCAGGGATCGGGACAGGGGGTACGAGCAGTACTTC
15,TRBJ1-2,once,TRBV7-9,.,CSSSFTTAGDYGYTF,TGTTCCAGCAGCTTCACGACGGCAGGGGACTATGGCTACACCTTC
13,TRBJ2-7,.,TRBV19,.,CASSPGLPYEQYF,TGTGCCAGTAGTCCCGGACTACCCTACGAGCAGTACTTC
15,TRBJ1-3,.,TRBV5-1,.,CASSLDGFSGNTIYF,TGCGCCAGCAGCTTGGACGGTTTCTCTGGAAACACCATATATTTT
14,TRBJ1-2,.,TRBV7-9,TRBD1,CASSLGQGSYGYTF,TGTGCCAGCAGCTTAGGACAGGGAAGCTATGGCTACACCTTC
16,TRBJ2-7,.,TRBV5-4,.,CASSLVSSGGLNEQYF,TGTGCCAGCAGCTTGGTAAGTAGCGGCGGACTCAACGAGCAGTACTTC
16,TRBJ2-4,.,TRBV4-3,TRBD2,CASSLILAVDKNIQYF,TGCGCCAGCAGCCTTATACTAGCGGTAGACAAAAACATTCAGTACTTC
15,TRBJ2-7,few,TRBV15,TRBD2,CATSGGDGENYEQYF,TGTGCCACCAGCGGGGGGGACGGAGAGAACTACGAGCAGTACTTC
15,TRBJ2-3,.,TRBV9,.,CASSRRLSSTDTQYF,TGTGCCAGCAGCCGTAGATTATCTAGCACAGATACGCAGTATTTT
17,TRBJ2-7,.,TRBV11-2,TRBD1,CASSFRQDRGFSYEQYF,TGTGCCAGCAGCTTCCGACAGGACAGGGGGTTTAGCTACGAGCAGTACTTC
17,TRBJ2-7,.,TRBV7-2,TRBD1,CASSLEPPRGRSDEQYF,TGTGCCAGCAGCTTAGAACCCCCCAGGGGGCGCTCGGACGAGCAGTACTTC
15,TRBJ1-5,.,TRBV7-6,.,CASSPEPSGSQPQHF,TGTGCCAGCAGCCCCGAGCCCTCCGGGAGTCAGCCCCAGCATTTT
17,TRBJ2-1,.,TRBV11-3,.,CASSLGDQAGAGNEQFF,TGTGCCAGCAGCTTAGGGGACCAGGCAGGGGCTGGAAATGAGCAGTTCTTC
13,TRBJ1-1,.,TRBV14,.,CASSFRDNTEAFF,TGTGCCAGCAGCTTCAGGGATAACACTGAAGCTTTCTTT
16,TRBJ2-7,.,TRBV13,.,CASSLGSRSEVDEQYF,TGTGCCAGCAGCTTAGGGTCACGGAGCGAAGTGGACGAGCAGTACTTC